The 24 T cell receptor beta chains below all came from one sample that was sequenced in a study of blood T cell repertoires in COVID-19. The data were produced by immunoSEQ multiplex PCR, yet TCRdb's version contains in-frame clones alone and is incomplete. The sample has approximately 76,000 clones; approximately 86% are singletons. What was sequenced was peripheral blood. The source of these receptors is a woman in her fifties or sixties with acute or convalescent COVID-19.

The chain is built from TRBV6-6 and TRBJ1-4; TRBD1 might be the D (6 bases). The V gene lost 5 bases and the J gene lost 3 bases, with 13 bases spanning the gap. CDR3 size: 15 residues. Germline CDR1 and CDR2: MNHNY and SVGAGI (reference sequence). CDR3 DNA: TGTGCCAGCAGTGGAAACAGGGTGGCTAATGAAAAACTGTTTTTT. Its translation is CASSGNRVANEKLFF.

V is TRBV2 and J is TRBJ1-6, with 7 bases fitting TRBD1. The V and J ends lost 2 bases and 5 bases, in that order; junction bases with no gene match: 3. The CDR3 sequence is 15 residues long. CDR1 SNHLY and CDR2 FYNNEI come from the germline V gene. The CDR3 protein is CASSEIGTDNSPLHF. CDR3 sequence (DNA): TGTGCCAGCAGTGAAATCGGGACAGATAATTCACCCCTCCACTTT.

The chain recombines TRBV5-4 with TRBJ1-1, with a possible D match to TRBD1 (5 bases). V was cut by 4 bases and J by 6 bases, with 19 bases left in between. The germline V gene has CDR1 SGHNT and CDR2 YYREEE (reference sequence). The CDR3 runs 15 residues. As DNA, the CDR3 is TGTGCCAGCAGCCTCCCTTCCCGGGGGGTGTCTGAAGCTTTCTTT. Protein: CASSLPSRGVSEAFF.

This clone was observed a few times. The chain uses TRBV13 and TRBJ1-2, with a tentative D call TRBD1 (6 bases). Looked up from germline, CDR1 is PRHDT and CDR2 is FYEKMQ (reference sequence). Trimming took off 1 base at V and 1 base at J, with 10 bases between the two ends. CDR3 length: 15 residues. This CDR3 is CASSLDSGDNYGYTF. The CDR3 DNA is TGTGCCAGCAGCTTAGATTCAGGGGATAACTATGGCTACACCTTC.

The rearrangement uses TRBV5-1 and TRBJ2-7; TRBD2 aligns across 12 bases. The CDR3 length is 18 residues. CDR1 is SGHRS, CDR2 YFSETQ, per germline. The J segment lost 0 bases and the V segment lost 0 bases, leaving 7 bases of the junction unmatched. CDR3: CASSLGLGLAGSSYEQYF. As DNA, the CDR3 is TGCGCCAGCAGCTTGGGACTAGGACTAGCGGGGTCCTCCTACGAGCAGTACTTC.

The rearrangement joins TRBV20-1 to TRBJ2-1; D possibly corresponds to TRBD2 (6 bases). V shed 3 bases and J shed 7 bases, with 16 bases lying between them. The CDR3 length is 14 residues. CDR1 and CDR2 from the germline V gene are DFQATT and SNEGSKA (reference sequence). CDR3 bases: TGCAGTGCTAGTGGGGCACTAGCAGCAAATGAGCAGTTCTTC. Its translation is CSASGALAANEQFF.

The gene calls are TRBV29-1 and TRBJ1-2; no reliable D call. The length of the CDR3 is 12 residues. The V and J ends lost 3 bases and 3 bases respectively, with 8 bases between them. Looked up from germline, CDR1 is SQVTM and CDR2 is ANQGSEA. The CDR3 DNA reads as TGCAGCGTTGAGGTCCGAGACTATGGCTACACCTTC. Encoded protein: CSVEVRDYGYTF.

The V gene is TRBV30, the J gene TRBJ1-6; D gene unclear. With 2 bases removed from V and 10 bases from J, the gap between germline ends came to 6 bases. The CDR3 totals 11 residues. Germline V gene sequence: CDR1 GTSNPN, CDR2 SVGIG (reference sequence). CDR3 sequence (DNA): TGTGCCTGGAGTTCTTCCTCACCCCTCCACTTT. It encodes CAWSSSSPLHF.

This chain links TRBV27 with TRBJ1-5; 9 bases are a match to TRBD1. This CDR3 is 17 amino acids long. Germline V gene lookup returns CDR1 MNHEY and CDR2 SMNVEV (reference sequence). V was clipped by 3 bases and J by 4 bases; unmatched bases: 10. The DNA for the CDR3 is TGTGCCAGCAGTTTCCCTCTTACAGGGGGCAGGAATCAGCCCCAGCATTTT. Protein: CASSFPLTGGRNQPQHF.

V usage is TRBV7-2 and J usage is TRBJ2-7; weak D call: TRBD2 (6 bases). Germline V CDR1 and CDR2: SGHTA, FQGNSA. This CDR3 region has 12 residues. Between the trimmed V and J ends, which lost 6 bases and 7 bases, there was a span of 13 bases. CDR3: CASSLGRGEQYF. The DNA for the CDR3 is TGTGCCAGCAGTCTGGGCCGGGGGGAGCAGTACTTC. The variable domain in full, with the rest retrieved from reference TRBV7-2 and TRBJ2-7, is GAGVSQSPSNKVTEKGKDVELRCDPISGHTALYWYRQSLGQGLEFLIYFQGNSAPDKSGLPSDRFSAERTGGSVSTLTIQRTQQEDSAVYLCASSLGRGEQYFGPGTRLTVT.

The rearrangement uses TRBV24-1 and TRBJ2-2, with 7 bases identical to TRBD1. V lost 7 bases and J lost 3; bases outside the gene matches: 4. Germline V gene data show CDR1 as KGHDR and CDR2 as SFDVKD. The CDR3 is 14 residues long. CDR3 nucleotide sequence: TGTGCCACCAGCCCGGGACAGTACACCGGGGAGCTGTTTTTT. It is translated as CATSPGQYTGELFF.

This chain uses TRBV7-2 with TRBJ2-3; D remains ambiguous. CDR3 length: 13 residues. Germline CDR1 SGHTA, CDR2 FQGNSA. V gave up 1 base and J gave up 3 bases, with 5 bases separating them. The CDR3 DNA follows: TGTGCCAGCAGCTTAGGGCCGACAGATACGCAGTATTTT. Protein: CASSLGPTDTQYF.

This clone was detected a few times. V and J are TRBV29-1 and TRBJ2-7, with TRBD2 matching 7 bases. Germline CDR1 is SQVTM and CDR2 is ANQGSEA. The CDR3 sequence is 11 residues long. J lost 10 bases, V lost 4 bases, and 7 bases had no gene match. The CDR3 reads CSVGSGGLQYF. In DNA form, the CDR3 reads TGCAGCGTTGGGTCGGGAGGCCTTCAGTACTTC.

The gene calls are TRBV18 and TRBJ2-1; D gene uncertain. Germline CDR1 KGHSH, CDR2 LQKENI. CDR3 length: 14 residues. V was trimmed by 0 bases and J by 5 bases, leaving 8 bases between them. The CDR3 nucleotides read TGTGCCAGCTCACCACCGAGCGTTGACAATGAGCAGTTCTTC. This codes for CASSPPSVDNEQFF.

The V gene is TRBV5-1, the J gene TRBJ2-5; D is perhaps TRBD1 (5 bases). Trimming took 1 base from V and 1 from J, leaving 11 bases between them. CDR3 length: 15 residues. The germline CDR1 and CDR2 sequences are SGHRS and YFSETQ. The CDR3 is CASSLWGQAQETQYF. CDR3 nucleotides: TGCGCCAGCAGCTTGTGGGGCCAGGCCCAAGAGACCCAGTACTTC.

This clone was recorded only once. The chain joins TRBV19 to TRBJ2-5, with 10 bases fitting TRBD2. Germline CDR1 and CDR2: LNHDA and SQIVND (reference sequence). V dropped 3 bases and J dropped 1; count of bases not matched to a gene: 11. The CDR3 sequence is 18 residues long. The CDR3 DNA follows: TGTGCCAGTAGTATGGGGGGCTGGACTAGCGGTATCCAAGAGACCCAGTACTTC. Its translation is CASSMGGWTSGIQETQYF.

This chain uses TRBV25-1 with TRBJ1-6, with TRBD1 matching 7 bases. There are 14 residues in the CDR3. The trim removed 7 bases at V and 5 bases at J, leaving 5 bases unmatched. Germline V gene sequence: CDR1 MGHDK, CDR2 SYGVNS. CDR3 loop: CASTPRGNNSPLHF. CDR3 DNA: TGTGCCAGCACCCCCAGGGGGAATAATTCACCCCTCCACTTT.

This rearrangement joins TRBV28 to TRBJ1-2; perhaps TRBD1 as D (6 bases). Trimming removed 3 bases at V and 0 bases at J, with 11 bases between. CDR3 size: 15 residues. In germline, CDR1 is MDHEN, CDR2 SYDVKM. Here the CDR3 DNA reads TGTGCCAGCAGTTTCCAGGGGAGGGCTAACTATGGCTACACCTTC. Amino acid sequence: CASSFQGRANYGYTF.

J is TRBJ2-5 and V is TRBV7-2; D remains ambiguous. Germline CDR1 reads SGHTA; CDR2 reads FQGNSA. The CDR3 contains 15 residues. Trimming removed 2 bases from V and 4 bases from J, with 14 bases in between. The CDR3 DNA follows: TGTGCCAGCAGCTTATCACAGACCCTGGGAGAGACCCAGTACTTC. It specifies CASSLSQTLGETQYF. The full variable domain, in which reference TRBV7-2 and TRBJ2-5 provide the parts outside the CDR3, is GAGVSQSPSNKVTEKGKDVELRCDPISGHTALYWYRQSLGQGLEFLIYFQGNSAPDKSGLPSDRFSAERTGGSVSTLTIQRTQQEDSAVYLCASSLSQTLGETQYFGPGTRLLVL.

V gene TRBV27 combines with J gene TRBJ2-7, with TRBD2 as a possible D gene (5 bases). CDR1 MNHEY and CDR2 SMNVEV come from the germline V gene (reference sequence). Trimming took 3 bases from V and 3 from J, leaving 9 bases between them. The CDR3 is made up of 13 amino acids. In DNA form, the CDR3 reads TGTGCCAGCAGTTTGTCGGGGATCTACGAGCAGTACTTC. Residues: CASSLSGIYEQYF.

V usage is TRBV2 and J usage is TRBJ1-6, with 7 bases lining up with TRBD1. Losses at the gene ends were 7 bases for V and 7 bases for J; bases not matched to a gene: 10. There are 15 residues in the CDR3. Germline-derived CDR1 and CDR2 are SNHLY and FYNNEI. The CDR3 DNA reads as TGTGCCAGCAATTCGTTCGGGACAGCAAATTCACCCCTCCACTTT. It codes for CASNSFGTANSPLHF.

This clone was observed once. The chain is built from TRBV7-2 and TRBJ1-2; maybe TRBD1 (6 bases). Trimming stripped 1 base from V and 3 bases from J, with 15 bases between. Germline CDR1 is SGHTA and CDR2 is FQGNSA. This CDR3 is built from 16 residues. CDR3 sequence: CASSLGSGERYYGYTF. In DNA, the CDR3 is TGTGCCAGCAGCTTAGGCTCAGGGGAAAGATACTATGGCTACACCTTC.

The chain combines TRBV10-3 with TRBJ1-1; a possible D gene is TRBD1 (5 bases). Germline CDR1 ENHRY, CDR2 SYGVKD. V shed 3 bases and J shed 4 bases, with 15 bases lying between them. The CDR3 has 15 residues. The CDR3 is CAISDWAGMGTEAFF. The CDR3, as DNA: TGTGCCATCAGTGATTGGGCAGGGATGGGCACTGAAGCTTTCTTT.

The chain combines TRBV11-3 with TRBJ1-1, with a tentative D call TRBD1 (5 bases). The CDR3 contains 13 residues. V dropped 5 bases and J dropped 2 bases, with 9 bases sitting between them. Looked up from germline, CDR1 is SGHNT and CDR2 is YENEEA. The CDR3 region is CASSAQGNTEAFF. The CDR3 DNA sequence: TGTGCCAGCAGCGCGCAGGGAAACACTGAAGCTTTCTTT.